This T cell receptor beta chain was obtained from a study of control samples from healthy donors and cancer patients. This CDR3 contains 15 residues. CDR1 MNHEY and CDR2 SVGAGI come from the germline V gene. V lost 6 bases, J lost 8 bases, and 8 bases stayed unmatched. Profiled with immunoSEQ multiplex PCR; TCRdb holds only in-frame clones, not every one. The table records more than 85,000 clones, more than 75% of them present only once. This clone is a singleton in its sample. The chain employs TRBV6-5 and TRBJ2-1, with 12 bases matching TRBD1. The sequence was obtained from a woman aged 60-75 years with lung cancer. Material: PBMCs. This chain's CDR3 is CASSRDRGLVYEQFF. The CDR3 nucleotides read TGTGCCAGCAGCCGGGACAGGGGGCTCGTCTATGAGCAGTTCTTC.